One sample yielded the 28 T cell receptor beta chains listed below, sequenced in a study of blood T cell repertoires in COVID-19. Produced via immunoSEQ multiplex PCR; TCRdb's table is partial and in-frame only. The table has roughly 150,000 clones, 81% seen once. Material: peripheral blood. The receptors were gathered from a man between 60 and 75 years old with active or convalescent COVID-19.

V and J are TRBV29-1 and TRBJ2-1; TRBD2 aligns across 11 bases. Germline trimming cut 6 bases from V and 6 bases from J; bases unmatched to any gene: 7. Germline V gene data show CDR1 as SQVTM and CDR2 as ANQGSEA. This CDR3 has 14 residues. The CDR3 nucleotides are TGCAGCGTCGTGCTAGCGGGAGGCCGCAATGAGCAGTTCTTC. Translating it yields CSVVLAGGRNEQFF.

The CDR3 DNA follows: TGCAGCGGAAGGACAGGGACTGATGGAAACACCATATATTTT. Translation gives CSGRTGTDGNTIYF. V is TRBV29-1 and J is TRBJ1-3; 8 bases agree with TRBD1. This CDR3 has 14 amino acids. V was pared by 7 bases and J by 3 bases, with 8 bases of the junction left unmatched. Germline V CDR1 and CDR2: SQVTM, ANQGSEA.

This chain uses TRBV3-1 (or the pseudogene TRBV3-2) with TRBJ1-4, with 7 nucleotides matching TRBD1. After removal of 2 bases from V and 6 bases from J, the junction contained 3 bases not matched to a gene. CDR1 and CDR2 (germline): LGHDT, YNNKEL (reference sequence). The CDR3 sequence is 14 residues long. The CDR3 spells CASSQKGQDEKLFF. The CDR3 region has the DNA TGTGCCAGCAGCCAAAAAGGACAGGATGAAAAACTGTTTTTT.

This sequence joins TRBV11-2 and TRBJ2-7; D not resolved. Germline CDR1 SGHAT, CDR2 FQNNGV. Trimming shortened V by 6 bases and J by 0 bases, and 12 bases separated the two germline ends. The CDR3 runs 14 residues. The CDR3 DNA reads as TGTGCCAGCAGGAAGCTAGGAAGCTCCTACGAGCAGTACTTC. Its protein is CASRKLGSSYEQYF.

The CDR3 loop is CASSHETSGASYEQYF. CDR3 in DNA: TGTGCCAGCAGCCACGAGACTAGCGGGGCTTCCTACGAGCAGTACTTC. The genes are TRBV4-2 and TRBJ2-7; 11 nucleotides line up with TRBD2. The CDR3 spans 16 residues. Germline CDR1 and CDR2: LGHNA and YNFKEQ. V gave up 3 bases and J gave up 1 base; unmatched junction bases: 5.

V gene TRBV4-1 combines with J gene TRBJ1-1; D possibly corresponds to TRBD1 (5 bases). Germline V gene lookup returns CDR1 MGHRA and CDR2 YSYEKL. Trimming left V 1 base short and J 6 bases short, with 12 bases between. CDR3 length equals 14 residues. CDR3 sequence: CASSQGWQGPEAFF. The CDR3 nucleotides are TGCGCCAGCAGCCAAGGGTGGCAGGGCCCTGAAGCTTTCTTT.

This chain connects TRBV2 to TRBJ1-3; TRBD1 agrees at 8 bases. Germline V gene lookup returns CDR1 SNHLY and CDR2 FYNNEI. The CDR3 has 16 amino acids. V was clipped by 2 bases and J by 6 bases; unmatched bases: 9. The CDR3 DNA sequence: TGTGCCAGCAGTGAACTTACAGGGGGTCGTCAAAACACCATATATTTT. Translated, it gives CASSELTGGRQNTIYF.

This clone was seen a handful of times. CDR3 amino acids: CASHIGEGTEAFF. The CDR3 coding sequence is TGTGCCAGCCACATCGGGGAGGGCACTGAAGCTTTCTTT. V usage is TRBV2 and J usage is TRBJ1-1; no firm D call. This CDR3 has 13 residues. V was trimmed by 8 bases and J by 4 bases, leaving 14 bases between them. The germline gives CDR1 SNHLY, CDR2 FYNNEI.

This rearrangement joins TRBV29-1 to TRBJ1-2, with 8 bases matching TRBD1. Looked up from germline, CDR1 is SQVTM and CDR2 is ANQGSEA. Trimming removed 5 bases from V and 0 bases from J; junction bases left unmatched: 8. This CDR3 region has 15 residues. The CDR3 DNA reads TGCAGCGTTTCCCAGGGGGCGTACTCTAACTATGGCTACACCTTC. Encoded protein: CSVSQGAYSNYGYTF.

This chain uses TRBV5-1 with TRBJ2-2, with D maybe TRBD1 (5 bases). Germline CDR1 is SGHRS and CDR2 is YFSETQ. The CDR3 length is 15 residues. V shed 3 bases and J shed 3 bases, with 12 bases lying between them. This chain's CDR3 is CASSWGGSDTGELFF. For the CDR3, the DNA is TGCGCCAGCAGCTGGGGCGGATCCGACACCGGGGAGCTGTTTTTT.

The chain joins TRBV12-3 or TRBV12-4 to TRBJ2-1, with 7 bases aligning to TRBD2. Trimming at V came to 7 bases and at J to 7 bases, leaving 4 bases not matched to a gene. This CDR3 region has 12 residues. The CDR3 sequence is CASTGRVNEQFF. CDR3 DNA: TGTGCCAGCACGGGGAGGGTAAATGAGCAGTTCTTC.

This clone has more than one count but fewer than ten. V and J are TRBV5-1 and TRBJ1-1; 11 bases line up with TRBD1. This CDR3 comprises 14 residues. Germline V CDR1 and CDR2: SGHRS, YFSETQ. V was clipped by 4 bases and J by 8 bases; unmatched bases: 7. The CDR3 is CASSLGQGATEAFF. In DNA, the CDR3 is TGCGCCAGCAGCCTTGGACAGGGGGCTACGGAAGCTTTCTTT.

This clone was counted a single time. This chain connects TRBV29-1 to TRBJ1-2; tentative D call: TRBD1 (6 bases). The CDR3 spans 16 residues. Germline V gives CDR1 SQVTM, CDR2 ANQGSEA. The V end was cut by 0 bases, the J end by 8 bases, with 22 bases between. CDR3 sequence reads: CSVEERVSGAGGGYTF. The CDR3 coding sequence is TGCAGCGTTGAAGAGAGAGTGTCAGGGGCTGGTGGGGGCTACACCTTC.

The chain carries TRBV2 and TRBJ2-3; TRBD1 is a possible D gene (6 bases). The CDR3 consists of 13 residues. Trimming pared 7 bases from V and 5 bases from J, leaving 13 bases between. Germline V lookup: CDR1 SNHLY, CDR2 FYNNEI. CDR3: CASNTGLGDTQYF. CDR3 in DNA: TGTGCCAGCAATACAGGGCTGGGAGATACGCAGTATTTT.

V gene TRBV4-1 combines with J gene TRBJ2-7, with 7 nucleotides matching TRBD1. Trimming removed 1 base from V and 2 bases from J; junction bases left unmatched: 8. Germline V gives CDR1 MGHRA, CDR2 YSYEKL. The CDR3 sequence is 16 residues long. The CDR3 is CASSQATGPFTYEQYF. CDR3 in DNA: TGCGCCAGCAGCCAAGCGACAGGGCCCTTTACCTACGAGCAGTACTTC.

The chain joins TRBV15 to TRBJ1-5, with unresolved D. V lost 1 base to trimming and J lost 7 bases, with 5 bases between them. Germline V gene sequence: CDR1 LNHNV, CDR2 YYDKDF (reference sequence). This CDR3 comprises 12 residues. The CDR3, as DNA: TGTGCCACCAGCAGAGGGCAACAGCCCCAGCATTTT. It yields the protein CATSRGQQPQHF. The full variable domain, its missing parts supplied by reference TRBV15 and TRBJ1-5, is DAMVIQNPRYQVTQFGKPVTLSCSQTLNHNVMYWYQQKSSQAPKLLFHYYDKDFNNEADTPDNFQSRRPNTSFCFLDIRSPGLGDTAMYLCATSRGQQPQHFGDGTRLSIL.

This sequence joins TRBV7-9 and TRBJ2-1, with 13 bases lining up with TRBD2. Germline CDR1 is SEHNR and CDR2 is FQNEAQ (reference sequence). V lost 5 bases, J lost 8 bases, and 6 bases stayed unmatched. The CDR3 consists of 15 residues. CDR3 DNA: TGTGCCAGCAGCCGGGGACTAGCGGGGAGGGATGAGCAGTTCTTC. Translating it yields CASSRGLAGRDEQFF.

The V gene is TRBV7-6, the J gene TRBJ2-1; 8 bases agree with TRBD2. This CDR3 has 14 residues. With 4 bases clipped from V and 9 bases from J, the junction kept 8 bases outside the gene matches. The germline CDR1 and CDR2 sequences are SGHVS and FNYEAQ. The CDR3 coding sequence is TGTGCCAGCAGCTCCCGGGGGGGGGCGTCTGAGCAGTTCTTC. It specifies CASSSRGGASEQFF. Full variable domain (missing parts from reference TRBV7-6 and TRBJ2-1): GAGVSQSPRYKVTKRGQDVALRCDPISGHVSLYWYRQALGQGPEFLTYFNYEAQQDKSGLPNDRFSAERPEGSISTLTIQRTEQRDSAMYRCASSSRGGASEQFFGPGTRLTVL.

The gene calls are TRBV7-2 and TRBJ2-5, with 7 bases fitting TRBD1. This CDR3 spans 17 amino acids. The junction had 11 bases not matched to a gene; V was cut back by 1 base and J by 3 bases. Germline loops: CDR1 SGHTA, CDR2 FQGNSA. CDR3 in amino acids: CASSLDPPGQAEETQYF. The CDR3 DNA is TGTGCCAGCAGCTTAGACCCGCCCGGACAGGCTGAAGAGACCCAGTACTTC.

The gene calls are TRBV20-1 and TRBJ2-7; TRBD1 might be the D (5 bases). CDR1 and CDR2 from the germline V gene are DFQATT and SNEGSKA (reference sequence). The CDR3 is made up of 13 amino acids. With 3 bases removed from V and 3 bases from J, the gap between germline ends came to 12 bases. CDR3 region: CSASSQGGYEQYF. The CDR3 bases are TGCAGTGCTAGTTCCCAGGGTGGCTACGAGCAGTACTTC.

V is TRBV18 and J is TRBJ2-5; 9 bases are shared with TRBD2. The CDR3 runs 16 residues. Germline V gene data show CDR1 as KGHSH and CDR2 as LQKENI. V was pared by 1 base and J by 1 base, with 4 bases of the junction left unmatched. The CDR3 sequence: CASSPRLAGTQETQYF. In nucleotides, the CDR3 is TGTGCCAGCTCACCACGTCTAGCGGGGACCCAAGAGACCCAGTACTTC.

The chain carries TRBV19 and TRBJ1-5, with TRBD1 matching over 9 bases. The CDR3 is 15 amino acids. V was pared by 1 base and J by 3 bases, with 1 base of the junction left unmatched. CDR1 is LNHDA and CDR2 is SQIVND in the germline V gene (reference sequence). In DNA, the CDR3 is TGTGCCAGTAGTATAGGACAGGGGGACAATCAGCCCCAGCATTTT. Encoded protein: CASSIGQGDNQPQHF. The whole variable domain, remainder taken from reference TRBV19 and TRBJ1-5, is DGGITQSPKYLFRKEGQNVTLSCEQNLNHDAMYWYRQDPGQGLRLIYYSQIVNDFQKGDIAEGYSVSREKKESFPLTVTSAQKNPTAFYLCASSIGQGDNQPQHFGDGTRLSIL.

This chain uses TRBV6-5 with TRBJ1-2, with D possibly TRBD1 on 5 matching bases. Germline V gene sequence: CDR1 MNHEY, CDR2 SVGAGI. Trimming left V 10 bases short and J 4 bases short, with 22 bases between. This CDR3 is 15 amino acids long. The CDR3 protein is CATGGGAEAFYGYTF. DNA of the CDR3: TGTGCCACTGGTGGTGGGGCCGAGGCTTTCTATGGCTACACCTTC.

This clone was detected a few times. This chain joins TRBV3-1 (or the pseudogene TRBV3-2) and TRBJ2-5, with 7 positions matching TRBD2. Trimming removed 8 bases from V and 0 bases from J; junction bases left unmatched: 9. Germline V gene sequence: CDR1 LGHDT, CDR2 YNNKEL (reference sequence). The CDR3 covers 15 residues. CDR3 protein: CASGLGSGDQETQYF. The DNA for the CDR3 is TGTGCCAGCGGCTTGGGGAGCGGGGACCAAGAGACCCAGTACTTC.

This clone has just a few counts. The rearrangement joins TRBV7-3 to TRBJ2-3; 9 nucleotides match TRBD2. The V and J ends lost 4 bases and 2 bases, in that order; junction bases with no gene match: 16. CDR3 length: 19 amino acids. Germline CDR1 SGHTA, CDR2 FQGTGA. The CDR3 reads CASSSVGRSSGALTDTQYF. CDR3 sequence (DNA): TGTGCCAGCAGCTCGGTCGGAAGGTCTAGCGGGGCCCTCACAGATACGCAGTATTTT.

V gene TRBV7-6 combines with J gene TRBJ1-1, with D maybe TRBD1 (5 bases). This CDR3 is built from 17 residues. The germline gives CDR1 SGHVS, CDR2 FNYEAQ. The germline V and J ends were trimmed by 1 base and 0 bases, with 15 bases remaining between them. The CDR3 DNA reads TGTGCCAGCAGCTTAGGACAGATTATCACCTTGAACACTGAAGCTTTCTTT. Translating it yields CASSLGQIITLNTEAFF.

This chain joins TRBV6-4 and TRBJ2-7; the match to TRBD2 covers 12 bases. Germline CDR1 is MRHNA and CDR2 is SNTAGT. This CDR3 spans 15 amino acids. V was clipped by 3 bases and J by 0 bases; unmatched bases: 0. CDR3 DNA: TGTGCCAGCAGTGAACTAGCGGGAGGCTCCTACGAGCAGTACTTC. Translating gives CASSELAGGSYEQYF.

CDR3 protein: CASSQEIWDSLRGNGYTF. The CDR3 nucleotides are TGCGCCAGCAGCCAAGAGATCTGGGATTCGTTACGGGGGAATGGCTACACCTTC. The chain employs TRBV4-1 and TRBJ1-2, with D tentatively TRBD1 (5 bases). This CDR3 contains 18 residues. Trimming stripped 0 bases from V and 6 bases from J, with 23 bases between. The germline V gene has CDR1 MGHRA and CDR2 YSYEKL.